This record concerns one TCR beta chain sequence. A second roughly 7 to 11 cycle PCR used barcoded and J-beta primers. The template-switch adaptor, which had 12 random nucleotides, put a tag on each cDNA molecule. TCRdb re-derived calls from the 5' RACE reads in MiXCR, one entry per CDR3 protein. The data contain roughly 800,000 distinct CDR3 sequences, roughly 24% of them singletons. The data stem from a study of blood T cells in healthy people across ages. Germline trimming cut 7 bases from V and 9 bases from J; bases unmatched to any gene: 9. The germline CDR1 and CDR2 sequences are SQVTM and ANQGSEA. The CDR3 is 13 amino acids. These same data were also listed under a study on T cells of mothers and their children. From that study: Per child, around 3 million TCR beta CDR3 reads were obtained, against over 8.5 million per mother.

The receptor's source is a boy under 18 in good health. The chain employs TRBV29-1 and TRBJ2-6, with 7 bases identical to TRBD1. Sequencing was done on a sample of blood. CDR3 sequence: CSAIGQELNVLTF. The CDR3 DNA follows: TGCAGCGCCATAGGACAGGAACTCAACGTCCTGACTTTC. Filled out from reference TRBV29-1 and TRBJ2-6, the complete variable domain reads SAVISQKPSRDICQRGTSLTIQCQVDSQVTMMFWYRQQPGQSLTLIATANQGSEATYESGFVIDKFPISRPNLTFSTLTVSNMSPEDSSIYLCSAIGQELNVLTFGAGSRLTVL.